The 23 T cell receptor beta chains below were found in one sample sequenced in a study of CD8+ T cells in alopecia areata. Sequencing relied on a cDNA template that was reverse transcribed from extracted RNA. Repertoires were generated with immunoSEQ multiplex PCR, while TCRdb's copy carries only in-frame clones and drops some. The sample comprises 12,000 or so clones, 50% to 70% of which are singletons, and about 14% rests with the top ten. Lesional scalp punch biopsies and peripheral blood were collected from alopecia areata patients. The sample comprised skin. The source is a human donor with alopecia areata.

J is TRBJ2-1 and V is TRBV10-3; the match to TRBD2 covers 7 bases. In germline, CDR1 is ENHRY, CDR2 SYGVKD. V dropped 8 bases and J dropped 1; count of bases not matched to a gene: 5. The CDR3 is made up of 14 amino acids. DNA for the CDR3: TGTGCCATCCGGAGGGAGGGGTCCTACAATGAGCAGTTCTTC. It specifies CAIRREGSYNEQFF.

The chain has TRBV5-1 and TRBJ2-7; no definite D call. The CDR3 is made up of 14 amino acids. CDR1 and CDR2 (germline): SGHRS, YFSETQ. The V end was cut by 0 bases, the J end by 4 bases, with 11 bases between. The CDR3 nucleotides are TGCGCCAGCAGCTTGGCCGCTGACTCATACGAGCAGTACTTC. Protein sequence: CASSLAADSYEQYF.

The chain has TRBV5-5 and TRBJ2-2; D may be TRBD2 (7 bases). The length of the CDR3 is 15 residues. V was shortened by 9 bases and J by 2 bases, with 17 bases between the two germline ends. Per the germline V gene, CDR1 is SGHKS and CDR2 is YYEKEE (reference sequence). The CDR3: CATPGGGRNTGELFF. In DNA form, the CDR3 reads TGTGCCACCCCGGGCGGGGGCCGCAACACCGGGGAGCTGTTTTTT.

The V and J genes are TRBV28 and TRBJ1-5; 7 bases are shared with TRBD1. With V trimmed by 5 bases and J by 2 bases, 6 bases remained unmatched. There are 15 residues in the CDR3. CDR1 MDHEN and CDR2 SYDVKM come from the germline V gene. This chain's CDR3 is CASSLNRGGNQPQHF. For the CDR3, the DNA is TGTGCCAGCAGTCTAAACAGGGGCGGCAATCAGCCCCAGCATTTT.

This clone was counted once. V is TRBV7-6 and J is TRBJ2-1; D gene uncertain. V lost 5 bases and J lost 6, with 20 bases in between. CDR3 length: 16 residues. Germline V CDR1 and CDR2: SGHVS, FNYEAQ. For the CDR3, the DNA is TGTGCCAGCAGCCCACTTGGGTCTTCGATTCGCAATGAGCAGTTCTTC. Translation: CASSPLGSSIRNEQFF.

The chain uses TRBV6-5 and TRBJ1-1; 10 nucleotides agree with TRBD1. V gave up 6 bases and J gave up 4 bases; unmatched junction bases: 8. Germline lookup yields CDR1 MNHEY and CDR2 SVGAGI. This CDR3 comprises 15 residues. The CDR3 is CASSPSGQGITEAFF. The CDR3 DNA reads as TGTGCCAGCAGCCCCTCGGGACAGGGGATCACTGAAGCTTTCTTT.

V and J are TRBV5-5 and TRBJ2-7; maybe TRBD1 (6 bases). The length of the CDR3 is 16 residues. Germline values: CDR1 SGHKS, CDR2 YYEKEE (reference sequence). V shed 4 bases and J shed 1 base, with 18 bases lying between them. Written as DNA, the CDR3 is TGTGCCAGCAGCCCGCCCGGATGGCAGGGGTCCTACGAGCAGTACTTC. Translated, it gives CASSPPGWQGSYEQYF. Drawing the rest from reference TRBV5-5 and TRBJ2-7, the complete variable domain is DAGVTQSPTHLIKTRGQQVTLRCSPISGHKSVSWYQQVLGQGPQFIFQYYEKEERGRGNFPDRFSARQFPNYSSELNVNALLLGDSALYLCASSPPGWQGSYEQYFGPGTRLTVT.

The V and J genes are TRBV6-5 and TRBJ2-4, with D perhaps assigned TRBD1 or TRBD2 (5 bases each). V was cut by 6 bases and J by 0 bases, with 12 bases left in between. Per the germline V gene, CDR1 is MNHEY and CDR2 is SVGAGI. The CDR3 is 15 residues long. The CDR3 spells CASRPGRIAKNIQYF. The CDR3, as DNA: TGTGCCAGCAGGCCGGGACGAATAGCCAAAAACATTCAGTACTTC.

The V call is TRBV5-4, the J call TRBJ2-2, with 9 bases aligning to TRBD2. There are 20 residues in the CDR3. J gave up 3 bases and V 2 bases, and 17 bases lay outside the gene matches. Germline V gene sequence: CDR1 SGHNT, CDR2 YYREEE (reference sequence). Written as DNA, the CDR3 is TGTGCCAGCAGCTTCGATCCCGGGGCTAGCGGGGTCCTGGACACCGGGGAGCTGTTTTTT. Amino acids: CASSFDPGASGVLDTGELFF. Drawing the rest from reference TRBV5-4 and TRBJ2-2, the complete variable domain is ETGVTQSPTHLIKTRGQQVTLRCSSQSGHNTVSWYQQALGQGPQFIFQYYREEENGRGNFPPRFSGLQFPNYSSELNVNALELDDSALYLCASSFDPGASGVLDTGELFFGEGSRLTVL.

The chain carries TRBV29-1 and TRBJ2-3; D is ambiguous. Germline V gives CDR1 SQVTM, CDR2 ANQGSEA. Trimming removed 2 bases at V and 9 bases at J, with 15 bases between. The CDR3 is 13 amino acids. CDR3 amino acids: CSVELSWGATQYF. CDR3 coding DNA: TGCAGCGTTGAATTGTCGTGGGGTGCCACGCAGTATTTT.

The table lists this clone with a count of one. The chain links TRBV18 to TRBJ2-3, with D possibly being TRBD1 (5 bases). Germline CDR1 KGHSH, CDR2 LQKENI. Trimming took 0 bases from V and 4 from J, leaving 8 bases between them. The CDR3 sequence is 14 residues long. CDR3 amino acids: CASSPPDNPDTQYF. The CDR3 bases are TGTGCCAGCTCACCACCGGACAACCCAGATACGCAGTATTTT.

The table lists this clone with a few counts. The chain joins TRBV28 to TRBJ2-7; no clear D gene. The CDR3 loop spans 11 amino acids. Germline-derived CDR1 and CDR2 are MDHEN and SYDVKM. Trimming cost V 5 bases and J 3 bases, with 5 bases left between them. CDR3 region: CASSVNYEQYF. For the CDR3, the DNA is TGTGCCAGCAGTGTCAACTACGAGCAGTACTTC. The full variable domain, its missing parts supplied by reference TRBV28 and TRBJ2-7, is DVKVTQSSRYLVKRTGEKVFLECVQDMDHENMFWYRQDPGLGLRLIYFSYDVKMKEKGDIPEGYSVSREKKERFSLILESASTNQTSMYLCASSVNYEQYFGPGTRLTVT.

This clone has just a few counts. J is TRBJ2-1 and V is TRBV5-5, with no clear D. Trimming shortened V by 0 bases and J by 0 bases, and 7 bases separated the two germline ends. Germline CDR1 reads SGHKS; CDR2 reads YYEKEE (reference sequence). The length of the CDR3 is 15 residues. CDR3 region: CASSLAKTSYNEQFF. As DNA, the CDR3 is TGTGCCAGCAGCTTGGCTAAAACCTCCTACAATGAGCAGTTCTTC.

The chain employs TRBV2 and TRBJ1-4, with 7 nucleotides matching TRBD1. V lost 3 bases and J lost 4; bases outside the gene matches: 5. The CDR3 consists of 15 residues. Germline lookup yields CDR1 SNHLY and CDR2 FYNNEI. CDR3: CASSDFRDSNEKLFF. The CDR3 nucleotides read TGTGCCAGCAGTGACTTCCGGGACAGTAATGAAAAACTGTTTTTT.

In this sample, this clone turned up once. J is TRBJ2-7 and V is TRBV28; 8 bases are a match to TRBD2. The CDR3 totals 13 residues. Trimming at V came to 6 bases and at J to 6 bases, leaving 7 bases not matched to a gene. The V gene's germline CDR1 is MDHEN and CDR2 SYDVKM. The CDR3 DNA reads as TGTGCCAGCAGCGGGGGGGCCAGGGTCGAGCAGTACTTC. Protein product: CASSGGARVEQYF.

V usage is TRBV5-8 and J usage is TRBJ2-5; D unresolved. This CDR3 has 12 amino acids. V was cut by 1 base and J by 1 base, with 2 bases left in between. The germline V gene encodes CDR1 SGHTS and CDR2 YDEGEE. The CDR3 sequence: CASSLLQETQYF. The DNA for the CDR3 is TGTGCCAGCAGCTTGCTCCAAGAGACCCAGTACTTC.

This clone was picked up a small number of times. The chain carries TRBV7-2 and TRBJ1-6; D call uncertain. V was cut by 5 bases and J by 14 bases, with 16 bases left in between. The germline gives CDR1 SGHTA, CDR2 FQGNSA. The CDR3 has 13 amino acids. CDR3 sequence: CASSPRTAGSLHF. The DNA of the CDR3 is TGTGCCAGCAGCCCGCGGACGGCTGGATCCCTCCACTTT.

This clone was detected a few times. The V gene is TRBV18, the J gene TRBJ1-3; 7 nucleotides match TRBD1. Per germline, CDR1 KGHSH and CDR2 LQKENI. With 3 bases clipped from V and 2 bases from J, the junction kept 4 bases outside the gene matches. There are 15 residues in the CDR3. CDR3 DNA: TGTGCCAGCTCACCGATGCAGGGGGCTGGAAACACCATATATTTT. It yields the protein CASSPMQGAGNTIYF. The full variable domain, completed using reference TRBV18 and TRBJ1-3, is NAGVMQNPRHLVRRRGQEARLRCSPMKGHSHVYWYRQLPEEGLKFMVYLQKENIIDESGMPKERFSAEFPKEGPSILRIQQVVRGDSAAYFCASSPMQGAGNTIYFGEGSWLTVV.

The chain combines TRBV6-5 with TRBJ1-4; possible D gene TRBD1, 5 bases. V lost 3 bases and J 8 bases, leaving 16 bases between the germline ends. The CDR3 consists of 15 residues. Germline CDR1 and CDR2: MNHEY and SVGAGI. CDR3 bases: TGTGCCAGCAGTTATGCAGGGAACTCGGGGGAAAAACTGTTTTTT. It is translated as CASSYAGNSGEKLFF.

The chain employs TRBV5-6 and TRBJ2-3, with 9 bases aligning to TRBD1. This CDR3 comprises 16 residues. Trimming at V came to 1 base and at J to 1 base, leaving 4 bases not matched to a gene. Germline CDR1 and CDR2: SGHDT and YYEEEE. The CDR3 region is CASSLRWDRGTDTQYF. The CDR3 DNA is TGTGCCAGCAGCTTGAGGTGGGACAGGGGCACAGATACGCAGTATTTT.

The chain employs TRBV4-1 and TRBJ2-3; 12 nucleotides agree with TRBD2. The CDR3 has 18 amino acids. Germline lookup yields CDR1 MGHRA and CDR2 YSYEKL. The trim removed 4 bases at V and 2 bases at J, leaving 10 bases unmatched. CDR3 sequence (DNA): TGCGCCAGCAGCCCCCGAAAATGGACTAGCGGGGACACAGATACGCAGTATTTT. This gives the protein CASSPRKWTSGDTDTQYF.

The chain recombines TRBV7-2 with TRBJ1-5; unclear D gene. Trimming took off 2 bases at V and 4 bases at J, with 6 bases between the two ends. This CDR3 is built from 13 residues. Germline CDR1 reads SGHTA; CDR2 reads FQGNSA. The DNA of the CDR3 is TGTGCCAGCAGCTTACAGAGTAATCAGCCCCAGCATTTT. Its translation: CASSLQSNQPQHF.

The V and J genes are TRBV6-8 and TRBJ2-3; 12 bases align to TRBD2. The CDR3 consists of 14 residues. CDR1 is MNHGY and CDR2 is SAAAGT in the germline V gene. The ends lost 6 bases at V and 5 bases at J; junction bases unmatched: 3. DNA of the CDR3: TGTGCCAGCAGCTTGGGACTAGCGGGAGATACGCAGTATTTT. It is translated as CASSLGLAGDTQYF.